The next 10 T cell receptor beta chains were all read from a single sample in a study of T-cell memory formation after mild COVID-19. From the 5' RACE reads, TCRdb called clonotypes with MiXCR, one entry per CDR3 protein. The sample shows about 140,000 distinct CDR3 sequences, 11% to 15% of them seen only once. The sequenced sample was PBMCs or a T cell subset sorted from them (not recorded which). The receptors come from an adult woman who had mild COVID-19 (a few samples of this study predate the infection). Cell type and time point are not known.

In its sample, this clonotype was seen many times. This sequence joins TRBV6-6 and TRBJ2-7; D remains unclear. Germline CDR1 MNHNY, CDR2 SVGAGI (reference sequence). CDR3 length: 12 residues. V shed 5 bases and J shed 4 bases, with 9 bases lying between them. The CDR3 DNA sequence: TGTGCCAGCAGTCTCAATAGGTACGAGCAGTACTTC. It encodes CASSLNRYEQYF.

This clonotype was counted ten times or more. The rearrangement joins TRBV6-1 to TRBJ2-3; 9 nucleotides agree with TRBD2. Per the germline V gene, CDR1 is MNHNS and CDR2 is SASEGT. The ends lost 6 bases at V and 6 bases at J; junction bases unmatched: 10. The CDR3 sequence is 15 residues long. CDR3 sequence: CASRDTSGFGDTQYF. CDR3 nucleotides: TGTGCCAGCAGGGATACTAGCGGGTTCGGGGATACGCAGTATTTT.

This clonotype came up a few times. The genes are TRBV13 and TRBJ2-1, with 9 bases that match TRBD2. Trimming took 6 bases from V and 4 from J; bases not matched to a gene: 4. In germline, CDR1 is PRHDT, CDR2 FYEKMQ (reference sequence). The CDR3 runs 14 residues. The CDR3 loop reads CASSRAGGYNEQFF. In nucleotides, the CDR3 is TGTGCCAGCAGTCGAGCGGGGGGTTACAATGAGCAGTTCTTC.

V gene TRBV12-3 or TRBV12-4 combines with J gene TRBJ2-3; 7 bases align to TRBD1. This CDR3 has 18 residues. The junction had 18 bases not matched to a gene; V was cut back by 6 bases and J by 3 bases. CDR3 sequence reads: CASSHLPFEGGRTDTQYF. In nucleotides, the CDR3 is TGTGCCAGCAGCCACCTTCCCTTTGAAGGGGGCAGGACAGATACGCAGTATTTT.

In its sample, this clonotype was seen a few times. The rearrangement links TRBV6-5 to TRBJ1-6; 8 bases align to TRBD1. Losses at the gene ends were 2 bases for V and 10 bases for J; bases not matched to a gene: 13. CDR1 is MNHEY and CDR2 is SVGAGI in the germline V gene. CDR3 size: 17 residues. The CDR3 sequence is CASSYGQGTGARSPLHF. CDR3 nucleotides: TGTGCCAGCAGTTACGGACAGGGAACAGGGGCCCGCTCACCCCTCCACTTT.

This clonotype was picked up a small number of times. V and J are TRBV15 and TRBJ1-1, with 7 bases fitting TRBD1. The CDR3 consists of 13 residues. CDR1 is LNHNV, CDR2 YYDKDF, per germline (reference sequence). Germline trimming cut 8 bases from V and 5 bases from J; bases unmatched to any gene: 8. The CDR3 sequence: CATQTGAGTEAFF. The CDR3 nucleotides are TGTGCCACCCAAACAGGGGCCGGGACTGAAGCTTTCTTT.

The J gene is TRBJ2-7, the V gene TRBV7-9; the match to TRBD1 covers 10 bases. Germline CDR1 is SEHNR and CDR2 is FQNEAQ (reference sequence). The CDR3 spans 12 residues. Trimming removed 11 bases from V and 5 bases from J; junction bases left unmatched: 6. CDR3 sequence (DNA): TGTGCCTTCCGGGACAGGGGAGACGAGCAGTACTTC. It specifies CAFRDRGDEQYF. Complete variable domain (other parts from reference TRBV7-9 and TRBJ2-7): DTGVSQNPRHKITKRGQNVTFRCDPISEHNRLYWYRQTLGQGPEFLTYFQNEAQLEKSRLLSDRFSAERPKGSFSTLEIQRTEQGDSAMYLCAFRDRGDEQYFGPGTRLTVT.

The chain's CDR3 is CASSPTFPAYEQYF. As DNA, the CDR3 is TGCGCCAGCAGCCCGACCTTCCCTGCCTACGAGCAGTACTTC. The J gene is TRBJ2-7, the V gene TRBV4-3; D is uncertain. The CDR3 is 14 amino acids. V was clipped by 4 bases and J by 2 bases, with 12 bases between them. CDR1 and CDR2 from the germline V gene are LGHNA and YSLEER.

In DNA form, the CDR3 reads TGTGCCAGCAGCTTAGCCGGGACAGGGGCTACCGGGGAGCTGTTTTTT. Protein sequence: CASSLAGTGATGELFF. J is TRBJ2-2 and V is TRBV7-9; 10 positions match TRBD1. The CDR3 extends over 16 amino acids. Trimming removed 0 bases from V and 5 bases from J; junction bases left unmatched: 3. The germline gives CDR1 SEHNR, CDR2 FQNEAQ (reference sequence).

This sequence joins TRBV6-6 and TRBJ1-1, with D possibly TRBD1 on 5 matching bases. This CDR3 contains 16 residues. V was clipped by 3 bases and J by 3 bases, with 17 bases between them. The germline V gene has CDR1 MNHNY and CDR2 SVGAGI (reference sequence). CDR3 DNA sequence: TGTGCCAGCAGTTATTATCTAGCAGGGAGTGACACTGAAGCTTTCTTT. This encodes CASSYYLAGSDTEAFF.